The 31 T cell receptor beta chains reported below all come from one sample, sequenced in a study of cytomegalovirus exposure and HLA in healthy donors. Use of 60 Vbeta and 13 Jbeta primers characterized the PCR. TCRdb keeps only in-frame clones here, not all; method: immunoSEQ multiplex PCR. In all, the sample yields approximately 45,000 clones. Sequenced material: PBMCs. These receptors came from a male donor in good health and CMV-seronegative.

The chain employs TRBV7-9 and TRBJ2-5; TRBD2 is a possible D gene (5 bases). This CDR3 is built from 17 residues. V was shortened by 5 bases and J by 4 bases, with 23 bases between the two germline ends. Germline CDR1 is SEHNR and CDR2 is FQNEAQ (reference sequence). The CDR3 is CASSPFQTRREAETQYF. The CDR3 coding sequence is TGTGCCAGCAGCCCGTTCCAAACTAGGAGAGAGGCAGAGACCCAGTACTTC.

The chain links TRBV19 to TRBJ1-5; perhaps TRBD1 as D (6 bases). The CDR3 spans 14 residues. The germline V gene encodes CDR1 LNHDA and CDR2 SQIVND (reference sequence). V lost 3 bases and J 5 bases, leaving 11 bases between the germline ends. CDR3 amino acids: CASSIQSGDQPQHF. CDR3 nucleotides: TGTGCCAGTAGTATCCAGTCAGGGGATCAGCCCCAGCATTTT.

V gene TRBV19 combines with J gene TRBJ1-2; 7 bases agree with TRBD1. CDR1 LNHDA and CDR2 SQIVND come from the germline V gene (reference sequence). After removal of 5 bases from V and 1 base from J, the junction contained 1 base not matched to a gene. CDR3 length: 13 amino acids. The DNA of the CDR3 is TGTGCCAGTAGTGCAGGGGGTAACTATGGCTACACCTTC. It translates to CASSAGGNYGYTF. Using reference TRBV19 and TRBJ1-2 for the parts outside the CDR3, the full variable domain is DGGITQSPKYLFRKEGQNVTLSCEQNLNHDAMYWYRQDPGQGLRLIYYSQIVNDFQKGDIAEGYSVSREKKESFPLTVTSAQKNPTAFYLCASSAGGNYGYTFGSGTRLTVV.

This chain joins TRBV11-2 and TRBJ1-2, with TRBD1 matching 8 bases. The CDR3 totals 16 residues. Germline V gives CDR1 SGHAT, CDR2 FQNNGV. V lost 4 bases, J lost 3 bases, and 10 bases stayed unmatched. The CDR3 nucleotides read TGTGCCAGCAGCTCATCAGGGGGCATTTCTCACTATGGCTACACCTTC. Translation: CASSSSGGISHYGYTF.

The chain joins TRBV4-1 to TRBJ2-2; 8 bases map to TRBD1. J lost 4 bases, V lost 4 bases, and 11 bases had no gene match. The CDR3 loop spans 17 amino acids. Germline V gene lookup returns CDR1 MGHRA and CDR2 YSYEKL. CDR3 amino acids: CASSPLWTGSTTGELFF. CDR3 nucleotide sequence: TGCGCCAGCAGCCCATTATGGACAGGGTCGACCACCGGGGAGCTGTTTTTT.

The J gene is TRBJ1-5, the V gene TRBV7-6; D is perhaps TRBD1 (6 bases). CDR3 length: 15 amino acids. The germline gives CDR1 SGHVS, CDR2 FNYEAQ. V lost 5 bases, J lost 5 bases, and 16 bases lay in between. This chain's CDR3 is CASSRFTGLHQPQHF. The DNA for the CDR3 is TGTGCCAGCAGCCGTTTCACAGGGCTTCATCAGCCCCAGCATTTT.

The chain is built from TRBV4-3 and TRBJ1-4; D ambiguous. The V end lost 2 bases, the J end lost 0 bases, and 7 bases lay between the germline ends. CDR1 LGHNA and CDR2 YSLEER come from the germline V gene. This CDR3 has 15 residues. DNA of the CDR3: TGCGCCAGCAGCCAATACGAGGCAACTAATGAAAAACTGTTTTTT. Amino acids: CASSQYEATNEKLFF.

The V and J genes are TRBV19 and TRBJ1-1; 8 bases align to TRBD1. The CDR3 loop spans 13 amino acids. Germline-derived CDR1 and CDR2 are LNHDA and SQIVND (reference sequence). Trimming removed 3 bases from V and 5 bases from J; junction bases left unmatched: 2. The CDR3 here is CASSITGGTEAFF. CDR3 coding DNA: TGTGCCAGTAGTATTACAGGGGGAACTGAAGCTTTCTTT.

This CDR3 reads CASSLDGEAQHF. CDR3 DNA: TGTGCCAGCAGTTTAGACGGAGAGGCCCAGCATTTT. The chain joins TRBV27 to TRBJ1-5; no definite D call. Between the trimmed V and J ends, which lost 2 bases and 11 bases, there was a span of 10 bases. The CDR3 length is 12 residues. Germline V gene sequence: CDR1 MNHEY, CDR2 SMNVEV (reference sequence).

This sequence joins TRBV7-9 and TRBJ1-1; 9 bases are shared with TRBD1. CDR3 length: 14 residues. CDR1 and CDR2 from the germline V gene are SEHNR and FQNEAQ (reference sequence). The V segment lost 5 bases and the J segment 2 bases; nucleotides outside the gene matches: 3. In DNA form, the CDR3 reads TGTGCCAGCAGCCCGGGACAGGGTAACACTGAAGCTTTCTTT. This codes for CASSPGQGNTEAFF.

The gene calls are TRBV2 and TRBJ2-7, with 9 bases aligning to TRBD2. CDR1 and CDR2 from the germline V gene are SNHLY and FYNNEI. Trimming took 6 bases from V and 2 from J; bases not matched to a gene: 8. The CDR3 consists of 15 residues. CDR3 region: CASRETSGPAYEQYF. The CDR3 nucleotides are TGTGCCAGCAGGGAAACTAGCGGGCCCGCCTACGAGCAGTACTTC. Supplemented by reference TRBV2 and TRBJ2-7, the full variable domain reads EPEVTQTPSHQVTQMGQEVILRCVPISNHLYFYWYRQILGQKVEFLVSFYNNEISEKSEIFDDQFSVERPDGSNFTLKIRSTKLEDSAMYFCASRETSGPAYEQYFGPGTRLTVT.

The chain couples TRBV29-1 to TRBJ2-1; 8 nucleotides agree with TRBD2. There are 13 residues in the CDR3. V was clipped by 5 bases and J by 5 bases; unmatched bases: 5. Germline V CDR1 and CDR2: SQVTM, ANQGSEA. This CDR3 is CSVSGGIDNEQFF. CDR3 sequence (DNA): TGCAGCGTTTCGGGGGGGATCGACAATGAGCAGTTCTTC.

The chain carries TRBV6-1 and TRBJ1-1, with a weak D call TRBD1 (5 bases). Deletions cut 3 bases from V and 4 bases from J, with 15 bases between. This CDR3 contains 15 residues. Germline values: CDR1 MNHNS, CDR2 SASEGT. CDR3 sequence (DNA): TGTGCCAGCAGTGAGCTCAGGGATTTAGCCACTGAAGCTTTCTTT. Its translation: CASSELRDLATEAFF.

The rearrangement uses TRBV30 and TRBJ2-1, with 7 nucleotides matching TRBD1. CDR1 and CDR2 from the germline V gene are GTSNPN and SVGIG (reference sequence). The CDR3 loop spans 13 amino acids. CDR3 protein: CGIRGISYNEQFF. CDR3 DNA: TGTGGGATCAGGGGGATCTCCTACAATGAGCAGTTCTTC.

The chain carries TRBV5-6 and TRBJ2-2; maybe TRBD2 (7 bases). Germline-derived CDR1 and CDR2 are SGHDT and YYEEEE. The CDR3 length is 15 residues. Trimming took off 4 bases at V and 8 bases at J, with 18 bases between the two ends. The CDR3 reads CASSLSAGAGGELFF. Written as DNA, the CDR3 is TGTGCCAGCAGCCTCTCGGCGGGGGCGGGGGGGGAGCTGTTTTTT. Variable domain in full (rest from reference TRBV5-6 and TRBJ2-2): DAGVTQSPTHLIKTRGQQVTLRCSPKSGHDTVSWYQQALGQGPQFIFQYYEEEERQRGNFPDRFSGHQFPNYSSELNVNALLLGDSALYLCASSLSAGAGGELFFGEGSRLTVL.

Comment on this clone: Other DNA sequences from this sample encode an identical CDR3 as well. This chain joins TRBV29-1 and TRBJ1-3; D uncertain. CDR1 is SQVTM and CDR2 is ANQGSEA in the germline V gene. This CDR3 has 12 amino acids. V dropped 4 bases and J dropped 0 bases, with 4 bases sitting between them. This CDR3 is CSVGLSGNTIYF. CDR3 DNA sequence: TGCAGCGTTGGACTCTCTGGAAACACCATATATTTT. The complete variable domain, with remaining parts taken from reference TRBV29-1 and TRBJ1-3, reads SAVISQKPSRDICQRGTSLTIQCQVDSQVTMMFWYRQQPGQSLTLIATANQGSEATYESGFVIDKFPISRPNLTFSTLTVSNMSPEDSSIYLCSVGLSGNTIYFGEGSWLTVV.

The CDR3, as DNA: TGCAGCGTTGGCCAGGGGGCCGGGAGCAATCAGCCCCAGCATTTT. Protein product: CSVGQGAGSNQPQHF. The V call is TRBV29-1, the J call TRBJ1-5; 8 bases match TRBD1. The germline V gene has CDR1 SQVTM and CDR2 ANQGSEA. CDR3 size: 15 residues. The junction had 6 bases not matched to a gene; V was cut back by 4 bases and J by 1 base.

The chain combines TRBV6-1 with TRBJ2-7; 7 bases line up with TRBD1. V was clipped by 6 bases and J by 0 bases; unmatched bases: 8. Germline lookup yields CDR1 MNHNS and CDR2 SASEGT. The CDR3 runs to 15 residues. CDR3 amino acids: CASSEHRGSSYEQYF. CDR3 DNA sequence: TGTGCCAGCAGCGAGCACAGGGGTTCCTCCTACGAGCAGTACTTC.

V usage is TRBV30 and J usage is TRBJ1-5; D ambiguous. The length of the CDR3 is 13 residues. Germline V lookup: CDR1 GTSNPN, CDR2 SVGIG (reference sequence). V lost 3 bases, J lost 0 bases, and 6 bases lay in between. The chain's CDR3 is CAWSPGSNQPQHF. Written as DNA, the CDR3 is TGTGCCTGGAGCCCCGGTAGCAATCAGCCCCAGCATTTT.

The CDR3 DNA reads TGTGCCAGCAGCACCGGACAGGGGATCGGGTCCTATAATTCACCCCTCCACTTT. It specifies CASSTGQGIGSYNSPLHF. The J gene is TRBJ1-6, the V gene TRBV9, with 9 positions matching TRBD1. J was trimmed by 1 base and V by 4 bases; bases with no gene match: 9. The germline V gene has CDR1 SGDLS and CDR2 YYNGEE. The CDR3 contains 18 residues.

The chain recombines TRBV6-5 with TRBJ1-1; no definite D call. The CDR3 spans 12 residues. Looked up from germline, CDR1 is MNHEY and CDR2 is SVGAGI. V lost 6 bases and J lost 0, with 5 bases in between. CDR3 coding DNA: TGTGCCAGCAGACACATGAACACTGAAGCTTTCTTT. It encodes CASRHMNTEAFF.

CDR3 in amino acids: CASSLDRGTDTQYF. The CDR3 DNA reads TGCGCCAGCAGCTTGGATCGGGGCACAGATACGCAGTATTTT. The chain uses TRBV5-1 and TRBJ2-3; unclear D gene. In germline, CDR1 is SGHRS, CDR2 YFSETQ. V lost 0 bases and J 1 base, leaving 6 bases between the germline ends. CDR3 length: 14 amino acids.

The CDR3 here is CASSEEGALTEAFF. The CDR3 DNA is TGTGCCAGCTCAGAGGAGGGGGCACTCACTGAAGCTTTCTTT. The rearrangement links TRBV6-1 to TRBJ1-1, with 7 bases that match TRBD1. After removal of 8 bases from V and 4 bases from J, the junction contained 10 bases not matched to a gene. Germline assignment: CDR1 MNHNS and CDR2 SASEGT. The CDR3 has 14 residues.

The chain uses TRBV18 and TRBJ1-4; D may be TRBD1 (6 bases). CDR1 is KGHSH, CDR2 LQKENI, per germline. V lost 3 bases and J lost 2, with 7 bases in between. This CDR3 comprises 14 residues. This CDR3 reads CASSPRGTNEKLFF. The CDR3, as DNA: TGTGCCAGCTCACCCAGGGGTACTAATGAAAAACTGTTTTTT.

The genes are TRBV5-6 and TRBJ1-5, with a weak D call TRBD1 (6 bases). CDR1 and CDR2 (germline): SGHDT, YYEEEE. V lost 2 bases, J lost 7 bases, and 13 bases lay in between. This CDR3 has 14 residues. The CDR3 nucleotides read TGTGCCAGCAGCTTACTACAGGGCACCCAGCCCCAGCATTTT. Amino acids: CASSLLQGTQPQHF.

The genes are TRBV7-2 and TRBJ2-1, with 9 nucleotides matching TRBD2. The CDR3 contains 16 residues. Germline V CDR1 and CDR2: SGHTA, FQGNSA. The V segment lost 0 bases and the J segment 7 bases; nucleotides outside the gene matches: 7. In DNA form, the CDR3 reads TGTGCCAGCAGCTTAGCTGGGAGCGGGGGGTTAAATGAGCAGTTCTTC. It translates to CASSLAGSGGLNEQFF.

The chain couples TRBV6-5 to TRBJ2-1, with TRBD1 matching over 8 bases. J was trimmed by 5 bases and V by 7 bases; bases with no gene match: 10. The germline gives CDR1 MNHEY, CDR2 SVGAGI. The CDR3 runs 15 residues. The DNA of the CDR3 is TGTGCCAGCACCCGGGGACAGGCTAACCACAATGAGCAGTTCTTC. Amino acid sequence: CASTRGQANHNEQFF.

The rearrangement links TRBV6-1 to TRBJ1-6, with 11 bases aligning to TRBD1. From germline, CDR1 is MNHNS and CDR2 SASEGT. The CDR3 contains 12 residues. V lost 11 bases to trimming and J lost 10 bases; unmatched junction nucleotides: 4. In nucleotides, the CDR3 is TGTGCCGGGGGACAGGGGGAATCACCCCTCCACTTT. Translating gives CAGGQGESPLHF.

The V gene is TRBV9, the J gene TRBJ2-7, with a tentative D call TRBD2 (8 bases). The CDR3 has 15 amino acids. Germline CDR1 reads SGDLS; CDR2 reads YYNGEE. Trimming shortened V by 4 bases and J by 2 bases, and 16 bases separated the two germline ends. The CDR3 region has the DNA TGTGCCAGCAGCCAGGGGGGGACTAGACCCTACGAGCAGTACTTC. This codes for CASSQGGTRPYEQYF.

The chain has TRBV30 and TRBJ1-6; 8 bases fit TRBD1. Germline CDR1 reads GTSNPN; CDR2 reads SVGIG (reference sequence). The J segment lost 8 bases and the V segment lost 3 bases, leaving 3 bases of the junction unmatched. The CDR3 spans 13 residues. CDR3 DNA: TGTGCCTGGAGAAAGGACAGGGATTCACCCCTCCACTTT. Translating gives CAWRKDRDSPLHF.

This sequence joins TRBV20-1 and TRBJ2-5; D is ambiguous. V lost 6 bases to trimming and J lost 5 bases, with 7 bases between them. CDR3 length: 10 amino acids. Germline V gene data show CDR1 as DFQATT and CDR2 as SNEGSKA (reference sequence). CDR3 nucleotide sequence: TGCAGTGCCAGTGTGGAGACCCAGTACTTC. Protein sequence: CSASVETQYF.